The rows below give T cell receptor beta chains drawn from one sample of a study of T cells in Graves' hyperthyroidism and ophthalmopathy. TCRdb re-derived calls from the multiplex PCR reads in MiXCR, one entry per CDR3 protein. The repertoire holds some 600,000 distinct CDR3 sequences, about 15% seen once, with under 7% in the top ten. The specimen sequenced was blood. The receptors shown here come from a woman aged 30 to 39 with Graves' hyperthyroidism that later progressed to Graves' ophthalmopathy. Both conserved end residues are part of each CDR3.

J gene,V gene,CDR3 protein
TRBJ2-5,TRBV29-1,CSAGQGQETQYF
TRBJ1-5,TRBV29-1,CSASQGAGNQPQHF
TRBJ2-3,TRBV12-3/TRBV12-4,CASSLSATDTQYF
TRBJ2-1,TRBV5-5,CASSFPTGYNEQFF
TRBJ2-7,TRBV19,CASSTPGQPRTYEQYF
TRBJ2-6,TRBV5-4,CASSFVWGTGANVLTF
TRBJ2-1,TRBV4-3,CASSQDGSGRVGEQFF
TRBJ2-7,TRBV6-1,CASSYQYVNEQYF
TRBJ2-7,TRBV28,CASSGPGGREQYF
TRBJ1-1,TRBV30,CAWTGNIDTEAFF
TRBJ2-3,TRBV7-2,CASSWGASGRSPDTQYF
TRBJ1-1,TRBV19,CASSMGQTNTEAFF
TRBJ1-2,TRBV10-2,CASSEGQGPIYGYTF
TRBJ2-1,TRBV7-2,CASSLEAGGGEQFF
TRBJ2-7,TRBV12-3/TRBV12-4,CASSSGVSAEQYF
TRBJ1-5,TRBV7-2,CASSLVGTGNQPQHF
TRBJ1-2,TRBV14,CASSQDPRGGDYGYTF
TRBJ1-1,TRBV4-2,CASSHAPYVPEAFF
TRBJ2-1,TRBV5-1,CASSVGSGGGADEQFF
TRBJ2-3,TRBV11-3,CASSLEGSGYSTDTQYF